Below are 27 T cell receptor beta chains sequenced from a single sample in a study of blood T cells in healthy people across ages. PCR was performed a second time for about 7 to 11 cycles using a sample-barcoded 5' primer and a J-beta primer mix. In TCRdb, the 5' RACE reads were re-called with MiXCR into one record per CDR3 protein. Found here are just under 900,000 distinct CDR3 sequences, 25% to 35% of them singletons; the top ten hold 17%. Sequences were obtained from blood. The receptors shown here come from a woman older than 75 in good health.

To note about this clonotype: A much larger clone differs from this one at a single base, so this may be a read error. The chain joins TRBV10-3 to TRBJ2-7; D is tentatively TRBD1 or TRBD2 (6 bases each). This CDR3 comprises 14 residues. Germline V gene data show CDR1 as ENHRY and CDR2 as SYGVKD. CDR3 region: CAIREFGGQGEQYF. In DNA form, the CDR3 reads TGTGCCATCAGGGAGTTCGGGGGCCAAGGAGAGCAGTACTTC.

This clonotype has ten or more counts. The chain has TRBV5-1 and TRBJ2-7; TRBD2 might be the D (5 bases). The CDR3 has 14 residues. Trimming cost V 7 bases and J 3 bases, with 17 bases left between them. Germline CDR1 is SGHRS and CDR2 is YFSETQ. DNA for the CDR3: TGCGCCAGCGGGGAGTTTAGTTCAATCTACGAGCAGTACTTC. Translating it yields CASGEFSSIYEQYF.

The chain carries TRBV18 and TRBJ2-1; 9 bases are a match to TRBD2. The CDR3 runs 16 residues. CDR1 is KGHSH and CDR2 is LQKENI in the germline V gene. Unmatched junction bases numbered 9, after V lost 3 bases and J lost 6 bases. The CDR3 sequence is CASSPSGRGGGNEQFF. The CDR3 region has the DNA TGTGCCAGCTCACCCTCTGGGCGGGGGGGCGGCAATGAGCAGTTCTTC.

This clonotype was seen at least ten times. CDR3 sequence (DNA): TGTGCCAGCTCACCACCGATGAGGCAAGAGACCCAGTACTTC. As protein: CASSPPMRQETQYF. This rearrangement joins TRBV18 to TRBJ2-5; D is undetermined. The germline V gene encodes CDR1 KGHSH and CDR2 LQKENI. The CDR3 is made up of 14 amino acids. Trimming left V 0 bases short and J 2 bases short, with 7 bases between.

This clonotype was counted ten times or more. The chain recombines TRBV5-4 with TRBJ2-4; TRBD1 aligns across 11 bases. Per the germline V gene, CDR1 is SGHNT and CDR2 is YYREEE (reference sequence). Unmatched junction bases numbered 1, after V lost 4 bases and J lost 4 bases. The CDR3 is 14 amino acids. DNA of the CDR3: TGTGCCAGCAGCGGGACAGGGGGTAAAAACATTCAGTACTTC. This gives the protein CASSGTGGKNIQYF.

V usage is TRBV7-2 and J usage is TRBJ2-1; D possibly corresponds to TRBD2 (5 bases). CDR3 length: 14 residues. Trimming took 5 bases from V and 6 from J, leaving 14 bases between them. Looked up from germline, CDR1 is SGHTA and CDR2 is FQGNSA. The CDR3 DNA reads TGTGCCAGCAGCGAACGGAACGGAGGCAATGAGCAGTTCTTC. Encoded protein: CASSERNGGNEQFF. Full variable domain (missing parts from reference TRBV7-2 and TRBJ2-1): GAGVSQSPSNKVTEKGKDVELRCDPISGHTALYWYRQSLGQGLEFLIYFQGNSAPDKSGLPSDRFSAERTGGSVSTLTIQRTQQEDSAVYLCASSERNGGNEQFFGPGTRLTVL.

This clonotype was seen only once. At one end the junction does not follow the germline gene, possibly because of a read error. This rearrangement joins TRBV12-3 or TRBV12-4 to TRBJ2-3, with 9 bases fitting TRBD2. The CDR3 length is 16 residues. This CDR3 reads CASSSKRGVRADAQYF. CDR3 DNA: TGTGCCAGCAGTTCAAAGCGGGGGGTCAGAGCAGATGCGCAGTATTTT.

Concerning this clonotype: A much more abundant neighbour one base away suggests this may be a read error. The chain uses TRBV20-1 and TRBJ2-5, with 10 bases fitting TRBD2. Germline-derived CDR1 and CDR2 are DFQATT and SNEGSKA (reference sequence). This CDR3 has 16 residues. V was clipped by 0 bases and J by 11 bases; unmatched bases: 15. The CDR3 reads CSARDPQRGGRDEQYF. The CDR3 DNA sequence: TGCAGTGCTAGAGATCCACAGCGGGGGGGCCGAGATGAGCAGTACTTC.

This clonotype has more than one count but fewer than ten. The CDR3 sequence: CASRLQGAQNIQYF. CDR3 coding DNA: TGTGCCAGCCGGTTGCAGGGGGCGCAAAACATTCAGTACTTC. This rearrangement joins TRBV6-6 to TRBJ2-4; the match to TRBD1 covers 8 bases. The V gene's germline CDR1 is MNHNY and CDR2 SVGAGI (reference sequence). The ends lost 8 bases at V and 5 bases at J; junction bases unmatched: 8. The CDR3 extends over 14 amino acids.

Concerning this clonotype itself: A much larger clone lies a single base off, so this may be a read error. V and J are TRBV15 and TRBJ2-5; 9 nucleotides line up with TRBD1. The germline V gene has CDR1 LNHNV and CDR2 YYDKDF (reference sequence). V was pared by 4 bases and J by 5 bases, with 11 bases of the junction left unmatched. CDR3 length: 16 residues. Written as DNA, the CDR3 is TGTGCCACCAGCACGTTGTTAACAGGGGGCAAGGAGACCCAGTACTTC. It yields the protein CATSTLLTGGKETQYF. The full variable domain, in which reference TRBV15 and TRBJ2-5 provide the parts outside the CDR3, is DAMVIQNPRYQVTQFGKPVTLSCSQTLNHNVMYWYQQKSSQAPKLLFHYYDKDFNNEADTPDNFQSRRPNTSFCFLDIRSPGLGDTAMYLCATSTLLTGGKETQYFGPGTRLLVL.

This chain links TRBV12-3 or TRBV12-4 with TRBJ2-7; 8 nucleotides line up with TRBD2. This CDR3 is built from 17 residues. J gave up 1 base and V 3 bases, and 11 bases lay outside the gene matches. CDR3 in amino acids: CASSFLGGGPPSYEQYF. The CDR3, as DNA: TGTGCCAGCAGTTTCCTAGGCGGGGGGCCACCTTCCTACGAGCAGTACTTC.

The chain links TRBV11-2 to TRBJ1-1, with D tentatively TRBD1 (6 bases). The CDR3 spans 14 residues. CDR1 and CDR2 (germline): SGHAT, FQNNGV. Trimming shortened V by 6 bases and J by 4 bases, and 15 bases separated the two germline ends. This chain's CDR3 is CASRVTGGPTEAFF. The CDR3, as DNA: TGTGCCAGCAGGGTCACGGGGGGGCCCACTGAAGCTTTCTTT.

V usage is TRBV12-3 or TRBV12-4 and J usage is TRBJ2-3; D is uncertain. The V gene lost 5 bases and the J gene lost 4 bases, with 22 bases spanning the gap. This CDR3 is 17 amino acids long. This CDR3 reads CASSELGLRASADTQYF. The DNA of the CDR3 is TGTGCCAGCAGTGAACTTGGTCTCCGAGCGAGCGCAGATACGCAGTATTTT.

Of note for this clonotype: Possible read error: a much larger clone is one base away. The chain has TRBV9 and TRBJ2-5; D not certain. The germline V gene has CDR1 SGDLS and CDR2 YYNGEE. The V end was cut by 3 bases, the J end by 7 bases, with 13 bases between. CDR3 length: 13 amino acids. The CDR3 nucleotides are TGTGCCAGCAGCGCCGGACCGAAAGGGACCCAGTACTTC. Translation: CASSAGPKGTQYF.

This clonotype was counted at least ten times. The V gene is TRBV20-1, the J gene TRBJ2-5; 9 bases match TRBD2. Trimming took 4 bases from V and 1 from J; bases not matched to a gene: 7. Germline V gene data show CDR1 as DFQATT and CDR2 as SNEGSKA (reference sequence). The CDR3 is 15 amino acids. For the CDR3, the DNA is TGCAGTGCTACTACTCTAGCGGGGATCCAAGAGACCCAGTACTTC. Protein sequence: CSATTLAGIQETQYF.

The chain carries TRBV5-1 and TRBJ2-3; D is possibly TRBD2 (5 bases). V was trimmed by 0 bases and J by 5 bases, leaving 13 bases between them. The germline V gene has CDR1 SGHRS and CDR2 YFSETQ. The CDR3 sequence is 15 residues long. The CDR3 coding sequence is TGCGCCAGCAGCTTGGCCAGGAATGGACTAGATACGCAGTATTTT. Translation: CASSLARNGLDTQYF.

In its sample, this clonotype was seen a few times. The rearrangement links TRBV4-2 to TRBJ2-4; D not resolved. Germline CDR1 and CDR2: LGHNA and YNFKEQ. This CDR3 comprises 16 residues. Trimming took 0 bases from V and 0 from J, leaving 9 bases between them. This CDR3 reads CASSQEYTLAKNIQYF. The CDR3 nucleotides read TGTGCCAGCAGCCAAGAATACACCCTAGCCAAAAACATTCAGTACTTC.

Note on this clonotype: Compared with germline, one end of the junction differs, possibly owing to a read error. The J gene is TRBJ1-2, the V gene TRBV5-5; D remains unclear. CDR3 length: 13 residues. CDR1 is SGHKS, CDR2 YYEKEE, per germline (reference sequence). CDR3 residues: CAGSLRVGYGYTF. The CDR3 nucleotides read TGCGCCGGCAGCTTGAGGGTGGGGTATGGCTACACCTTC.

There are many counts of this clonotype. V usage is TRBV20-1 and J usage is TRBJ2-1; D is possibly TRBD2 (6 bases). Trimming left V 3 bases short and J 7 bases short, with 19 bases between. The germline gives CDR1 DFQATT, CDR2 SNEGSKA (reference sequence). The CDR3 covers 15 residues. The CDR3: CSASSGPTRGNEQFF. In DNA, the CDR3 is TGCAGTGCTAGTTCCGGACCTACACGGGGGAATGAGCAGTTCTTC.

This clonotype was detected many times. The chain joins TRBV29-1 to TRBJ2-1; 14 nucleotides line up with TRBD2. V shed 6 bases and J 7 bases; nucleotides not matched to a gene: 11. Germline V gives CDR1 SQVTM, CDR2 ANQGSEA. This CDR3 contains 16 residues. The CDR3: CSVAGLAGVRGNEQFF. CDR3 nucleotides: TGCAGCGTCGCGGGACTAGCGGGGGTACGGGGGAATGAGCAGTTCTTC.

To note about this clonotype: Germline is not matched at one junction end, which may reflect a read error. The chain has TRBV29-1 and TRBJ2-3; D tentatively reads TRBD1 or TRBD2 (5 bases each). The CDR3 length is 14 residues. The germline CDR1 and CDR2 sequences are SQVTM and ANQGSEA. The CDR3 nucleotides are TGCAGCATTGAAGGTCGGGACAGCACAGATACGCAGTATTTT. Translating it yields CSIEGRDSTDTQYF.

Of note for this clonotype: This may come from a read error, since a much larger clone is one base off. The rearrangement links TRBV20-1 to TRBJ2-3; 11 nucleotides agree with TRBD2. The CDR3 sequence is 15 residues long. Germline V CDR1 and CDR2: DFQATT, SNEGSKA (reference sequence). With 5 bases clipped from V and 0 bases from J, the junction kept 4 bases outside the gene matches. CDR3 amino acids: CSAVGTSGSTDTQYF. CDR3 DNA: TGCAGTGCTGTAGGGACTAGCGGAAGCACAGATACGCAGTATTTT.

Turning to this clonotype: This could be a read error, since a much larger clone is one nucleotide away. The V and J genes are TRBV5-4 and TRBJ1-2; TRBD1 matches at 7 bases. Germline CDR1 SGHNT, CDR2 YYREEE (reference sequence). The CDR3 length is 14 residues. Trimming at V came to 5 bases and at J to 8 bases, leaving 12 bases not matched to a gene. Written as DNA, the CDR3 is TGTGCCAGCAGTTTACGGACAGGTCGGAGCGGCTACACCTTC. Its translation: CASSLRTGRSGYTF.

This chain links TRBV7-2 with TRBJ2-7; D call uncertain. The CDR3 is made up of 15 amino acids. Trimming cost V 5 bases and J 7 bases, with 21 bases left between them. Germline CDR1 SGHTA, CDR2 FQGNSA. For the CDR3, the DNA is TGTGCCAGCAGCCCCAGACGACCGGAATACAATGAGCAGTACTTC. Protein: CASSPRRPEYNEQYF. Full variable domain (outside the CDR3, taken from reference TRBV7-2 and TRBJ2-7): GAGVSQSPSNKVTEKGKDVELRCDPISGHTALYWYRQSLGQGLEFLIYFQGNSAPDKSGLPSDRFSAERTGGSVSTLTIQRTQQEDSAVYLCASSPRRPEYNEQYFGPGTRLTVT.

V gene TRBV12-3 or TRBV12-4 combines with J gene TRBJ1-2; D is unresolved. CDR3 length: 11 amino acids. V shed 5 bases and J shed 12 bases, with 13 bases lying between them. As DNA, the CDR3 is TGTGCCAGCAGTCGTCCGGGGTCCCACACCTTC. Its protein product is CASSRPGSHTF.

The genes are TRBV5-1 and TRBJ1-1; possibly TRBD1 for D (6 bases). Germline V gives CDR1 SGHRS, CDR2 YFSETQ. The CDR3 runs to 14 residues. Between the trimmed V and J ends, which lost 5 bases and 5 bases, there was a span of 16 bases. CDR3 bases: TGCGCCAGCAGGTCTGAAGGGGGATTTACTGAAGCTTTCTTT. Encoded protein: CASRSEGGFTEAFF.

This clonotype was counted ten times or more. The chain couples TRBV12-3 or TRBV12-4 to TRBJ1-2; TRBD1 agrees at 10 bases. The CDR3 spans 14 residues. With V trimmed by 2 bases and J by 6 bases, 3 bases remained unmatched. For the CDR3, the DNA is TGTGCCAGCAGTTTATTCGGACAGGGGGATGGCTACACCTTC. This gives the protein CASSLFGQGDGYTF.